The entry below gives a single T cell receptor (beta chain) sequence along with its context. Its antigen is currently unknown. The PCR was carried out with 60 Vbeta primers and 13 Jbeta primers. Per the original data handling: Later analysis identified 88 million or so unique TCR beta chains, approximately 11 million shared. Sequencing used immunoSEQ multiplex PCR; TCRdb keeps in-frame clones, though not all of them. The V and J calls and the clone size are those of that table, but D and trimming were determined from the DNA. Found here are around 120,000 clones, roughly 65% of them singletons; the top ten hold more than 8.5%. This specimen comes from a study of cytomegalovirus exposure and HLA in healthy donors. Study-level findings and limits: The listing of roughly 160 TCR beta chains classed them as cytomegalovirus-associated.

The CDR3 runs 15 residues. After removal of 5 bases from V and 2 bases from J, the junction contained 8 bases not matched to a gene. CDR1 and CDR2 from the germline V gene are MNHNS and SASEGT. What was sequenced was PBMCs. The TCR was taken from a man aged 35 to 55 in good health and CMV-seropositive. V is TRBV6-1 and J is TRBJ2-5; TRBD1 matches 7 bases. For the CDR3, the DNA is TGTGCCAGCAGTACGGGACAGTTCAATCAAGAGACCCAGTACTTC. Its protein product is CASSTGQFNQETQYF.